Listed below are T cell receptor beta chains from one sample, sequenced in a study of T cell responses to AZD1222 COVID-19 vaccine. TCRdb's table, derived via immunoSEQ multiplex PCR, lists solely in-frame clones and lacks some. The table includes more than 250,000 clones, over 85% detected once. Sequencing was performed on peripheral blood, taken on day 0 of AZD1222 vaccination. All receptors derive from an adult in good health. CDR3s include the opening cysteine and the closing phenylalanine or tryptophan. The order of the fields is clone size, J gene, D gene, V gene, CDR3 DNA, CDR3 protein. D genes are given only for firm matches. For some rows the clone size is stated as once, few or many, or as a class when expanded; others skip it.

once | TRBJ1-1 | TRBD1 | TRBV5-1 | TGCGCCAGCAGCGTTGGACAGGGGGGCACTGAAGCTTTCTTT | CASSVGQGGTEAFF
- | TRBJ1-6 | - | TRBV28 | TGTGCCAGCAGTTTATGGGCCCAGGCGGATTCACCCCTCCACTTT | CASSLWAQADSPLHF
- | TRBJ1-6 | - | TRBV11-2 | TGTGCCAGCAGGGAGGGACCGAATAATTCACCCCTCCACTTT | CASREGPNNSPLHF
- | TRBJ1-1 | - | TRBV7-3 | TGTGCCAGCAGCCCATACAGGGAGAGCACTGAAGCTTTCTTT | CASSPYRESTEAFF
once | TRBJ2-1 | - | TRBV28 | TGTGCCAGCAGTCCTGCGTTACTCTACAATGAGCAGTTCTTC | CASSPALLYNEQFF
- | TRBJ1-1 | TRBD1 | TRBV28 | TGTGCCAGCAGCTTCCTCATTAACAGGGGTAAGGCTGAAGCTTTCTTT | CASSFLINRGKAEAFF
- | TRBJ2-7 | - | TRBV28 | TGTGCCACCTCTCGGGGGCTGTACGAGCAGTACTTC | CATSRGLYEQYF
- | TRBJ2-1 | TRBD2 | TRBV24-1 | TGTGCCACCAGTGGAGGGGTAGGGACTAAGCAGTTCTTC | CATSGGVGTKQFF
- | TRBJ2-3 | - | TRBV5-1 | TGCGCCAGCAGCTTGTTACAGCCGGGTACAGATACGCAGTATTTT | CASSLLQPGTDTQYF
- | TRBJ2-7 | - | TRBV5-8 | TGTGCCAGCACCACGGTTATTGGGGGAAGCTACGAGCAGTACTTC | CASTTVIGGSYEQYF
few | TRBJ1-6 | TRBD1 | TRBV5-6 | TGTGCCAGCAACTCAGGGGGGGGTTCACCCCTCCACTTT | CASNSGGGSPLHF
- | TRBJ2-5 | TRBD2 | TRBV11-2 | TGTGCCAGCAGCGCGCTAGCGGGAGGTGGCGAGACCCAGTACTTC | CASSALAGGGETQYF
- | TRBJ2-6 | - | TRBV5-1 | TGCGCCAGCAGCCCGGCAGGGCCCGGGGCCAACGTCCTGACTTTC | CASSPAGPGANVLTF
- | TRBJ1-3 | TRBD1 | TRBV28 | TGTGCCAGCAGTACGGCCGGACAGGGCCCAGGAAACACCATATATTTT | CASSTAGQGPGNTIYF
- | TRBJ2-7 | TRBD1 | TRBV5-1 | TGCGCCAGTCGAGTCGGGACAGGGATTTACGAGCAGTACTTC | CASRVGTGIYEQYF
- | TRBJ2-1 | - | TRBV4-1 | TGCGCCAGCAGCCTACTGGTAGGGGGAGTGACTGATGAGCAGTTCTTC | CASSLLVGGVTDEQFF
once | TRBJ2-1 | - | TRBV7-9 | TGTGCCAGCAGCCTACAGAGGGAGGTTGATGAGCAGTTCTTC | CASSLQREVDEQFF
- | TRBJ2-7 | - | TRBV5-4 | TGTGCCAGCAGAAACGCTGTAGGGGAGCAGTACTTC | CASRNAVGEQYF
- | TRBJ2-7 | - | TRBV11-1 | TGTGCCAGCAGCTTATCTCAGGACTCCTACGAGCAGTACTTC | CASSLSQDSYEQYF
- | TRBJ1-2 | - | TRBV24-1 | TGTGCCACCAGTGGTGAAGGGGCGGATTTGGGATATGGCTACACCTTC | CATSGEGADLGYGYTF
- | TRBJ1-2 | - | TRBV4-1 | TGCGCCAGCAGCCAAGTCGGGACTGGCTACACCTTC | CASSQVGTGYTF
- | TRBJ2-7 | - | TRBV2 | TGTGCCAGCTCCCCGGACAGAAACTACGAGCAGTACTTC | CASSPDRNYEQYF
- | TRBJ2-1 | - | TRBV28 | TGTGCCAGCAGTTTACGACTCAATGAGCAGTTCTTC | CASSLRLNEQFF
- | TRBJ1-2 | - | TRBV7-9 | TGTGCCAGCAGCTTAAACGACAGCGGCTACACCTTC | CASSLNDSGYTF